Listed below are T cell receptor beta chains from one sample, sequenced in a study of beta chain features in type 1 diabetes. The data were produced by immunoSEQ multiplex PCR, yet TCRdb's version contains in-frame clones alone and is incomplete. The repertoire consists of 900,000 or so clones, with 15% to 20% occurring once and the leading ten covering 0.02% to 0.025%. The sample consisted of naive CD4+ T cells from blood. Receptors were obtained from a woman under 30 in good health. CDR3s include the opening cysteine and the closing phenylalanine or tryptophan. The D gene is left open where the match is weak. Only some rows state a clone size, as once, few, many or a class for expanded clones.

v_gene	d_gene	abundance	len	j_gene	CDR3nt	CDR3aa
TRBV18	NA	few	15	TRBJ2-3	TGTGCCAGCTCACCGTACAGAACGTACACAGATACGCAGTATTTT	CASSPYRTYTDTQYF
TRBV9	NA	few	14	TRBJ1-5	TGTGCCAGCAGCGTAGCTGGGGAAGTATCGCCCCAGCATTTT	CASSVAGEVSPQHF
TRBV15	TRBD2	few	15	TRBJ2-1	TGTGCCACCAGCAGAGAACTAGCGGGAGGGAATGAGCAGTTCTTC	CATSRELAGGNEQFF
TRBV6-5	TRBD1	few	15	TRBJ1-5	TGTGCCAGCAGTTACTCGGGACAGCCGTATGACCCCCAGCATTTT	CASSYSGQPYDPQHF
TRBV9	TRBD2	NA	16	TRBJ2-5	TGTGCCAGCAGCGTTGGGACTAGCGGGTACCAAGAGACCCAGTACTTC	CASSVGTSGYQETQYF
TRBV5-1	TRBD2	few	18	TRBJ2-1	TGCGCCAGCAGCCAGCCAGGACTAGCGGGACCGGGGGGTAATGAGCAGTTCTTC	CASSQPGLAGPGGNEQFF
TRBV11-3	TRBD2	NA	13	TRBJ2-1	TGTGCCAGCAGCCCCGGGGGGAGCAATGAGCAGTTCTTC	CASSPGGSNEQFF
TRBV29-1	TRBD2	NA	13	TRBJ2-3	TGCAGCGCGGGACTAGCGGAGACAGATACGCAGTATTTT	CSAGLAETDTQYF
TRBV18	TRBD1	few	13	TRBJ1-2	TGTGCCAGCTCACAGACAGGGGACGATGGCTACACCTTC	CASSQTGDDGYTF
TRBV5-6	TRBD2	NA	14	TRBJ2-7	TGTGCCAGCAGCTTTCTAGCGGGAGTAGGCGAGCAGTACTTC	CASSFLAGVGEQYF
TRBV2	NA	NA	14	TRBJ2-1	TGTGCCAGCAGGAAAACCGGGACTTTGAATGAGCAGTTCTTC	CASRKTGTLNEQFF
TRBV9	NA	few	12	TRBJ2-3	TGTGCCAGCAGCGTAGAAAGGGATACGCAGTATTTT	CASSVERDTQYF
TRBV15	NA	NA	14	TRBJ2-3	TGTGCCACCAGCCGACGGCGGGGCAGAGATACGCAGTATTTT	CATSRRRGRDTQYF
TRBV9	TRBD2	few	17	TRBJ2-1	TGTGCCAGCAGCGTAACGGGAGGGACTAGCGGGTACAATGAGCAGTTCTTC	CASSVTGGTSGYNEQFF
TRBV9	TRBD2	few	16	TRBJ2-1	TGTGCCAGCAGCCCAAGGACTAGCGGGAGCTACAATGAGCAGTTCTTC	CASSPRTSGSYNEQFF
TRBV11-2	TRBD2	few	15	TRBJ2-7	TGTGCCAGCAGCTTAGATACTAGCGGGAGAACGGAGCAGTACTTC	CASSLDTSGRTEQYF
TRBV7-2	TRBD1	few	16	TRBJ2-1	TGTGCCAGCAGCTCACAGCTAGGACAGGCTTACAATGAGCAGTTCTTC	CASSSQLGQAYNEQFF
TRBV4-3	TRBD1	few	18	TRBJ2-2	TGCGCCAGCAGCCAAGAAAGTAGTCAGGGGGCGGCCACCGGGGAGCTGTTTTTT	CASSQESSQGAATGELFF
TRBV6-6	TRBD2	NA	14	TRBJ2-2	TGTGCCAGCCCAGCGGGAAACCGACTCGGGGAGCTGTTTTTT	CASPAGNRLGELFF
TRBV7-3	NA	NA	13	TRBJ2-5	TGTGCCAGCAGCAGAGATGGGCAAGAGACCCAGTACTTC	CASSRDGQETQYF
TRBV18	NA	NA	16	TRBJ1-3	TGTGCCAGCTCACCAGGCCAGCCGAGCTCTGGAAACACCATATATTTT	CASSPGQPSSGNTIYF
TRBV6-5	TRBD1	NA	15	TRBJ2-7	TGTGCCAGCAGTTACTCGATAGCAGGGGGTCACGAGCAGTACTTC	CASSYSIAGGHEQYF
TRBV9	NA	few	15	TRBJ2-1	TGTGCCAGCAGCGTAGGACTAGTCCATAACAATGAGCAGTTCTTC	CASSVGLVHNNEQFF
TRBV19	NA	few	15	TRBJ1-4	TGTGCCAGTAGTAGGTTTCCAGCTGTTAATGAAAAACTGTTTTTT	CASSRFPAVNEKLFF
TRBV5-1	TRBD2	NA	15	TRBJ2-3	TGCGCCAGCAGCTTTCTAGCGGGACGAACAGATACGCAGTATTTT	CASSFLAGRTDTQYF
TRBV7-9	NA	few	15	TRBJ1-1	TGTGCCAGCAGCTTATTAAGCGGGTATGGGACTGAAGCTTTCTTT	CASSLLSGYGTEAFF
TRBV4-1	NA	NA	14	TRBJ2-1	TGCGCCAGCAGCCAAGAAACAGGGGGGGGTATTCGGTTCTTC	CASSQETGGGIRFF
TRBV7-2	NA	NA	16	TRBJ2-2	TGTGCCAGCAGCAAAGAAGCCCAGGGCAACACCGGGGAGCTGTTTTTT	CASSKEAQGNTGELFF
TRBV7-2	NA	NA	12	TRBJ1-2	TGTGCCAGCAGCTTTGGAGTGTATGGCTACACCTTC	CASSFGVYGYTF